This note documents a single TCR beta chain sequence. The target antigen is unknown. There are 15 residues in the CDR3. The germline V gene has CDR1 SGHRS and CDR2 YFSETQ. With 5 bases removed from V and 2 bases from J, the gap between germline ends came to 16 bases. Data came from immunoSEQ multiplex PCR; TCRdb stores just in-frame clones and leaves some out. The sample contains about 1.5 million clones, under 99% of which appear only once. This entry is derived from a study of shared clonotypes between healthy human individuals. In the study overall: Three plates each covered CD4 naive and memory; CD8 naive two, CD8 memory one. Study-wide findings and caveats: Naive subsets generally had larger estimated richness than memory subsets. Non-shared clonotypes showed lower generation probabilities than clonotypes common to all four donors.

This TCR was sampled from a man aged 25 to 45 in good health. The rearrangement uses TRBV5-1 and TRBJ2-5; D call uncertain. Sequencing input: naive CD4+ T cells sorted from blood. As for subset: CD45RA+ positively selected. CDR3 region: CASSSAGVPQETQYF. The CDR3 nucleotides read TGCGCCAGCAGTTCCGCAGGAGTACCTCAAGAGACCCAGTACTTC.